The rows below give T cell receptor beta chains drawn from one sample of a study of cytomegalovirus exposure and HLA in healthy donors. Using immunoSEQ multiplex PCR, the repertoire was profiled, and TCRdb retains in-frame clones only, with some absent. The sample has around 250,000 clones, around 89% seen once. The specimen was PBMCs. Source of these receptors: a woman aged 18-30 years in good health and CMV-seronegative. The CDR3 runs from the conserved cysteine through the conserved F or W. A D gene is named only where the DNA matches it firmly. Part of the rows lack a size; the others show once, few, many or a class for expanded clones.

>TRBV4-1|.|TRBJ1-1|.
CASSQVRGLTEAFF
TGCGCCAGCAGCCAAGTGAGAGGGCTCACTGAAGCTTTCTTT
>TRBV7-9|.|TRBJ2-1|TRBD2
CASSFAGGNEQFF
TGTGCCAGCAGCTTCGCGGGGGGGAATGAGCAGTTCTTC
>TRBV7-9|.|TRBJ2-1|TRBD1
CASSLTGGLDEQFF
TGTGCCAGCAGCCTGACAGGGGGTCTCGATGAGCAGTTCTTC
>TRBV5-4|.|TRBJ1-1|.
CASSLPDGEDTEAFF
TGTGCCAGCAGCCTACCGGACGGGGAGGACACTGAAGCTTTCTTT
>TRBV2|.|TRBJ2-5|.
CASSVSPLEETQYF
TGTGCCAGCAGTGTGAGTCCGTTAGAAGAGACCCAGTACTTC
>TRBV15|.|TRBJ1-4|.
CATSRAQGDGKKLFF
TGTGCCACCAGCAGAGCCCAGGGTGATGGGAAAAAACTGTTTTTT
>TRBV27|.|TRBJ2-3|TRBD2
CASSPYLASGGAYGTDTQYF
TGTGCCAGCAGTCCCTACCTGGCTAGCGGGGGCGCGTACGGCACAGATACGCAGTATTTT
>TRBV7-6|.|TRBJ2-7|.
CASSLGLHDYEQYF
TGTGCCAGCAGCTTGGGACTGCACGACTACGAGCAGTACTTC
>TRBV6-4|few|TRBJ2-2|TRBD2
CASSTSGGNTGELFF
TGTGCCAGCAGTACTAGCGGGGGTAACACCGGGGAGCTGTTTTTT
>TRBV6-1|.|TRBJ1-5|.
CASSEQGTQPQHF
TGTGCCAGCAGTGAACAGGGGACTCAGCCCCAGCATTTT
>TRBV19|.|TRBJ2-7|.
CASSIGSGFHEQYF
TGTGCCAGTAGTATAGGGTCCGGGTTCCACGAGCAGTACTTC
>TRBV5-1|.|TRBJ1-6|TRBD1
CASSLAGTGRSPLHF
TGCGCCAGCAGCTTGGCCGGGACAGGGAGGTCACCCCTCCACTTT
>TRBV2|.|TRBJ2-3|TRBD2
CASSGTSGSTDTQYF
TGTGCCAGCAGTGGGACTAGCGGTAGCACAGATACGCAGTATTTT
>TRBV6-5|few|TRBJ1-6|TRBD1
CASSTQGLVGSPLHF
TGTGCCAGCAGCACACAGGGGTTGGTAGGCTCACCCCTCCACTTT
>TRBV27|few|TRBJ2-7|.
CASSPHSYEQYF
TGTGCCAGCAGTCCCCACAGCTACGAGCAGTACTTC
>TRBV5-6|.|TRBJ1-5|.
CASSLSSVGRGSNQPQHF
TGTGCCAGCAGCTTGAGTTCAGTAGGGAGAGGTAGCAATCAGCCCCAGCATTTT
>TRBV7-6|.|TRBJ1-1|TRBD1
CASSLRGLMATEAFF
TGTGCCAGCAGCTTAAGGGGGCTGATGGCTACTGAAGCTTTCTTT
>TRBV6-1|.|TRBJ1-1|.
CASIPRKGDTEAFF
TGTGCCAGCATCCCCCGCAAGGGGGACACTGAAGCTTTCTTT
>TRBV19|.|TRBJ2-3|.
CASVSRGAGTQYF
TGTGCCAGTGTGTCTAGAGGCGCGGGTACGCAGTATTTT
>TRBV19|.|TRBJ1-2|.
CASSFSRDGYTF
TGTGCCAGTAGTTTCTCCAGGGATGGCTACACCTTC
>TRBV7-9|few|TRBJ1-1|.
CASSLSVTEAFF
TGTGCCAGCAGCTTATCAGTCACTGAAGCTTTCTTT
>TRBV11-1|.|TRBJ2-3|TRBD2
CASSLATRLAGSADTQYF
TGTGCCAGCAGCTTAGCGACGAGACTAGCGGGGTCAGCAGATACGCAGTATTTT
>TRBV5-1|few|TRBJ2-5|TRBD1
CASSGSRGPETQYF
TGCGCCAGCAGCGGGAGCAGGGGGCCAGAGACCCAGTACTTC
>TRBV21-1|.|TRBJ1-4|.
CASSKGPGGEGTNEKLFF
TGTGCCAGCAGCAAAGGGCCGGGAGGGGAGGGAACTAATGAAAAACTGTTTTTT
>TRBV5-1|.|TRBJ2-5|.
CASSSQETQYF
TGCGCCAGCAGCTCACAAGAGACCCAGTACTTC
>TRBV30|few|TRBJ2-2|.
CAWQNTGELFF
TGTGCCTGGCAGAACACCGGGGAGCTGTTTTTT
>TRBV18|.|TRBJ1-5|.
CASSPGGVGNQPQHF
TGTGCCAGCTCACCAGGAGGGGTCGGCAATCAGCCCCAGCATTTT
>TRBV6-1|.|TRBJ2-3|.
CASKGDLYTDTQYF
TGTGCCAGCAAAGGGGATCTTTACACAGATACGCAGTATTTT
>TRBV27|.|TRBJ2-6|.
CASSLRTALSGANVLTF
TGTGCCAGCAGTTTGAGGACAGCCCTTTCTGGGGCCAACGTCCTGACTTTC
>TRBV27|.|TRBJ1-5|TRBD1
CASSSLAAGQGGYQPQHF
TGTGCCAGCAGTTCCCTAGCGGCGGGACAGGGTGGTTATCAGCCCCAGCATTTT
>TRBV15|.|TRBJ1-6|TRBD1
CATMDRVGNSPLHF
TGTGCCACCATGGACAGGGTGGGGAATTCACCCCTCCACTTT
>TRBV5-1|once|TRBJ2-3|TRBD2
CASSLEVAGGPVTDTQYF
TGCGCCAGCAGCTTGGAGGTAGCGGGGGGACCTGTCACAGATACGCAGTATTTT
>TRBV28|.|TRBJ2-7|TRBD2
CASSWGLAPTYEQYF
TGTGCCAGCAGTTGGGGACTAGCTCCTACCTACGAGCAGTACTTC
>TRBV14|.|TRBJ2-3|.
CASSQPTAASTDTQYF
TGTGCCAGCAGCCAACCGACTGCTGCTAGCACAGATACGCAGTATTTT
>TRBV11-1|.|TRBJ2-1|.
CASSSTPYAYNEQFF
TGTGCCAGCAGCTCGACACCGTACGCCTACAATGAGCAGTTCTTC